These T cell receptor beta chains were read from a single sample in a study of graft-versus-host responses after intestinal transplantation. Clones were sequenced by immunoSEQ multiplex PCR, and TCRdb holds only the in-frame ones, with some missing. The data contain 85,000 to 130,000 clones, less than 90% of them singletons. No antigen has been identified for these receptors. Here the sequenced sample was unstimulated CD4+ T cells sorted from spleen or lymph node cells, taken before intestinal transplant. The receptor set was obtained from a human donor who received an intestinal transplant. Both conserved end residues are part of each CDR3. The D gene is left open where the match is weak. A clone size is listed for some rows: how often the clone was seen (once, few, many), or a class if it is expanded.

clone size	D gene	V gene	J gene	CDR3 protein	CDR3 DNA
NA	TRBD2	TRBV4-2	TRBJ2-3	CASSQLSGGYTDTQYF	TGTGCCAGCAGCCAACTTAGCGGGGGTTACACAGATACGCAGTATTTT
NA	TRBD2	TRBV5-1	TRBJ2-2	CASSLASGRNTGELFF	TGCGCCAGCAGCTTGGCTAGCGGGAGGAACACCGGGGAGCTGTTTTTT
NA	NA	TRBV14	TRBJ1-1	CASSQQGNTEAFF	TGTGCCAGCAGCCAACAGGGTAACACTGAAGCTTTCTTT
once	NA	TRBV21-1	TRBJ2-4	CASSTISGCKNIQYF	TGTGCCAGCAGCACCATTAGCGGGTGCAAAAACATTCAGTACTTC
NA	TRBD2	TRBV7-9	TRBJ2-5	CASSLSGGALETQYF	TGTGCCAGCAGCCTTAGCGGGGGGGCCTTAGAGACCCAGTACTTC
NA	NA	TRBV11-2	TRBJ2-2	CASSLLETGELFF	TGTGCCAGCAGCTTATTAGAGACCGGGGAGCTGTTTTTT
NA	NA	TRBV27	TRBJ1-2	CASSPAPSRGINYGYTF	TGTGCCAGCAGTCCAGCCCCGAGCCGTGGAATTAACTATGGCTACACCTTC
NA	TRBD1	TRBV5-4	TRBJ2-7	CASSSGTEPSYEQYF	TGTGCCAGCAGTTCCGGGACAGAGCCATCCTACGAGCAGTACTTC
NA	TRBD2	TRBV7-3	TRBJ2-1	CASSLMASGSNEQFF	TGTGCCAGCAGCTTAATGGCTAGCGGGAGCAATGAGCAGTTCTTC
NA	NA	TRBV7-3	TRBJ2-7	CASSSDQGLEQYF	TGTGCCAGCAGCTCAGACCAGGGGCTCGAGCAGTACTTC
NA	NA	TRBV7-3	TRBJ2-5	CATRWDWETQYF	TGTGCCACCCGATGGGACTGGGAGACCCAGTACTTC
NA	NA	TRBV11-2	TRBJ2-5	CASSPGRNQETQYF	TGTGCCAGCAGCCCCGGGCGTAACCAAGAGACCCAGTACTTC
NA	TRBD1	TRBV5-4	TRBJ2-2	CASSWDRGTGELFF	TGTGCCAGCAGCTGGGACAGGGGCACCGGGGAGCTGTTTTTT
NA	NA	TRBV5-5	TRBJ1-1	CASSQGPLNTEAFF	TGTGCCAGTTCACAGGGCCCTCTGAACACTGAAGCTTTCTTT
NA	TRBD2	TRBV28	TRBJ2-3	CASSFPGTTTDTQYF	TGTGCCAGCAGTTTCCCTGGGACTACCACAGATACGCAGTATTTT
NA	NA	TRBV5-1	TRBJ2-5	CASRRDLIPETQYF	TGCGCCAGCAGGCGGGACCTGATTCCGGAGACCCAGTACTTC
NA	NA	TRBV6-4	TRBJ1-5	CASSAYPSDQPQHF	TGTGCCAGCAGTGCATATCCTTCTGATCAGCCCCAGCATTTT
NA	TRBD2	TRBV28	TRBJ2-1	CASRSSGRNYNEQFF	TGTGCCAGCAGGAGTAGCGGGAGGAATTACAATGAGCAGTTCTTC
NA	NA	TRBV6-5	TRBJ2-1	CASSFRLDEQFF	TGTGCCAGCAGTTTCCGGTTGGATGAGCAGTTCTTC
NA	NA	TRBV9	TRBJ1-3	CASSVATGAGNTIYF	TGTGCCAGCAGCGTAGCTACGGGTGCTGGAAACACCATATATTTT
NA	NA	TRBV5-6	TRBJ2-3	CASSVGGLPDTQYF	TGTGCCAGCAGCGTCGGGGGTCTTCCAGATACGCAGTATTTT
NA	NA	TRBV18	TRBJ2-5	CASSPGGVQEAQYF	TGTGCCAGCTCACCGGGCGGGGTCCAAGAGGCCCAGTACTTC
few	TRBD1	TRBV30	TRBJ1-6	CAWSRDRFNSPLHF	TGTGCCTGGAGTCGGGACAGGTTTAATTCACCCCTCCACTTT
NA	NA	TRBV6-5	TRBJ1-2	CAISESGTYYGYTF	TGTGCCATCAGTGAGTCCGGGACATATTATGGCTACACCTTC
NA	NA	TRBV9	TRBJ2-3	CASSEGTFNTQYF	TGTGCCAGCAGCGAAGGGACCTTTAATACGCAGTATTTT
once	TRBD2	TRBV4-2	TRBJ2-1	CASSPQGLAGDYNEQFF	TGTGCCAGCAGCCCCCAGGGACTAGCGGGAGACTACAATGAGCAGTTCTTC
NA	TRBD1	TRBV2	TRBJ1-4	CASNQGAPGEKLFF	TGTGCCAGCAACCAGGGGGCGCCGGGTGAAAAACTGTTTTTT
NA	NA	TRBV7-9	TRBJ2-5	CASSSGPRGQYF	TGTGCCAGCAGCTCCGGGCCGCGGGGCCAGTACTTC
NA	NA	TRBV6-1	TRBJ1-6	CASTLTRAGSPLHF	TGTGCCAGCACCTTGACCAGGGCAGGTTCACCCCTCCACTTT